This T cell receptor beta chain is from a study of cytomegalovirus exposure and HLA in healthy donors. The donors were members of the validation cohort comprising about 130 subjects, separate from the approximately 630-subject first cohort. From germline, CDR1 is MNHEY and CDR2 SMNVEV (reference sequence). The CDR3 sequence is 15 residues long. The V and J ends lost 5 bases and 5 bases respectively, with 19 bases between them. A remark on this clone: No antigen is known for it.

The assay was immunoSEQ multiplex PCR, and TCRdb's table has in-frame clones only and misses some. This sample has 65,000 to 80,000 clones, with 85% to 95% found just once. Study findings and constraints: With high specificity and sensitivity, the classifier reportedly diagnosed cytomegalovirus status. In vitro confirmation showed a few CMV-associated chains to be CMV antigen specific. Altogether, 160 or so TCR beta chains were recorded as cytomegalovirus-associated.

The TCR sequence derives from a woman aged 18-29 years in good health and CMV-seronegative. The gene calls are TRBV27 and TRBJ2-7, with D tentatively TRBD1 (6 bases). The sequenced material came from PBMCs. The CDR3 sequence: CASSQLLAGVDEQYF. Written as DNA, the CDR3 is TGTGCCAGCAGTCAACTTCTCGCAGGGGTGGACGAGCAGTACTTC.